This T cell receptor beta chain comes out of a study of blood T cell repertoires in COVID-19. About the study: Whether acute or convalescent, the COVID-19 samples came from the United States, Italy and Spain. PBMCs, B-cell-depleted T cells, or T cells were the source of the cDNA or gDNA that made up the material.

How the authors handled the data: From reference gene primer amplification, estimates of nucleated cell counts were derived. Data came from immunoSEQ multiplex PCR; TCRdb stores just in-frame clones and leaves some out. V and J calls and clone size are given by that table; D and trimming were obtained from the DNA. The sample consists of over 40,000 clones, roughly 89% of them appearing once. Trimming shortened V by 4 bases and J by 6 bases, and 11 bases separated the two germline ends. From germline, CDR1 is SGHNT and CDR2 YYREEE (reference sequence). The CDR3 runs to 13 residues. This receptor was taken from an older man with acute or convalescent COVID-19. Material for sequencing was peripheral blood. The V call is TRBV5-4, the J call TRBJ2-1; D is uncertain. The CDR3 reads CASSPSSVNEQFF. The CDR3 nucleotides read TGTGCCAGCAGCCCGTCTTCCGTCAATGAGCAGTTCTTC.